This T cell receptor (beta chain) was captured in a study of memory CD4+ T cells and cytomegalovirus serostatus. In the study overall: This sample comes from healthy Belgian adults, several CMV seropositive, around 26 seronegative.

After removal of 10 bases from V and 3 bases from J, the junction contained 5 bases not matched to a gene. The CDR3 length is 12 residues. Germline V gives CDR1 MDHEN, CDR2 SYDVKM. Generated by immunoSEQ multiplex PCR, the TCRdb table keeps only in-frame clones and is missing some. In the table there are around 54,000 clones, about 70% of which are singletons. The sort gate was single viable CD3+CD4+CD8-CD45RO+ cells for memory CD4+ T cells. Positive selection with CD4 microbeads enriched total CD4+ T cells. This receptor was identified in an adult in good health and CMV-seropositive. Sequencing was done on a sample of memory CD4+ T cells from blood. The rearrangement links TRBV28 to TRBJ1-1; TRBD1 aligns across 7 bases. CDR3 sequence: CATSRGHTEAFF. Here the CDR3 DNA reads TGTGCCACCTCAAGGGGGCACACTGAAGCTTTCTTT.